The 7 T cell receptor beta chains below come from one sample, sequenced in a study of CD8+ T cells in alopecia areata. Sequencing used cDNA as its template, made by extracting RNA and reverse transcribing it. Sequenced by immunoSEQ multiplex PCR; TCRdb stores in-frame clones only, minus some. The sample holds fewer than 200,000 clones, around 59% seen once. The treatment is: oral pan-JAK inhibitor, 5-10 mg twice daily. Sequences were derived from CD4+ T cells sorted from blood, sampled at week 24, from a patient treated with tofacitinib. Every receptor here comes from a human donor with alopecia areata.

This clone was seen only a few times. This rearrangement joins TRBV29-1 to TRBJ2-7, with 8 bases identical to TRBD1. Germline lookup yields CDR1 SQVTM and CDR2 ANQGSEA. V was clipped by 4 bases and J by 6 bases; unmatched bases: 11. The CDR3 contains 14 residues. CDR3 region: CSVVQGASYTEQYF. The CDR3 bases are TGCAGCGTTGTGCAGGGGGCGTCATATACCGAGCAGTACTTC.

The rearrangement joins TRBV29-1 to TRBJ2-1, with D unresolved. V was pared by 7 bases and J by 9 bases, with 16 bases between. The V gene's germline CDR1 is SQVTM and CDR2 ANQGSEA. CDR3 length equals 12 residues. CDR3 loop: CSDSSAWGEQFF. CDR3 coding DNA: TGCAGCGACTCGTCGGCGTGGGGTGAGCAGTTCTTC.

The chain uses TRBV2 and TRBJ2-1, with D perhaps matching TRBD1 or TRBD2 (5 bases each). The V and J ends lost 6 bases and 8 bases respectively, with 14 bases between them. The germline gives CDR1 SNHLY, CDR2 FYNNEI. The CDR3 extends over 13 amino acids. The DNA for the CDR3 is TGTGCCAGCAGACAGGACGGACTCTATGAGCAGTTCTTC. Translated: CASRQDGLYEQFF.

The CDR3 loop reads CASEGGLSYEQYF. In DNA form, the CDR3 reads TGTGCCAGCGAGGGGGGCTTGTCGTACGAGCAGTACTTC. V and J are TRBV7-9 and TRBJ2-5, with D possibly being TRBD1 or TRBD2 (6 bases each). The J call is doubtful: the DNA matches TRBJ2-7 better. Germline CDR1 SEHNR, CDR2 FQNEAQ (reference sequence). The length of the CDR3 is 13 residues.

The V call is TRBV4-1, the J call TRBJ1-1; D unresolved. This CDR3 spans 15 amino acids. V was shortened by 3 bases and J by 0 bases, with 11 bases between the two germline ends. Germline CDR1 reads MGHRA; CDR2 reads YSYEKL. In DNA form, the CDR3 reads TGCGCCAGCAGCCAGTCGACGGTAATGAACACTGAAGCTTTCTTT. Protein sequence: CASSQSTVMNTEAFF.

The V gene is TRBV29-1, the J gene TRBJ2-3; D uncertain. The germline V and J ends were trimmed by 7 bases and 2 bases, with 13 bases remaining between them. Germline V gene data show CDR1 as SQVTM and CDR2 as ANQGSEA. The CDR3 covers 13 residues. The CDR3 sequence: CSADGRITDTQYF. CDR3 in DNA: TGCAGCGCCGACGGGCGAATCACAGATACGCAGTATTTT.

Here the CDR3 reads CAWTPDSPYEQYF. CDR3 coding DNA: TGTGCCTGGACCCCGGACAGTCCCTACGAGCAGTACTTC. The rearrangement links TRBV30 to TRBJ2-7, with a weak D call TRBD1 (6 bases). The CDR3 sequence is 13 residues long. Germline-derived CDR1 and CDR2 are GTSNPN and SVGIG (reference sequence). V gave up 4 bases and J gave up 2 bases, with 12 bases separating them.